This T cell receptor (beta chain) was recovered during a study of cytomegalovirus exposure and HLA in healthy donors. In the study overall: The 120 validation repertoires, a later analysis reported, used the same platform as the approximately 730 repertoires from the first cohort.

Trimming stripped 7 bases from V and 1 base from J, with 13 bases between. Germline loops: CDR1 MNHNS, CDR2 SASEGT. There are 14 residues in the CDR3. The table came from immunoSEQ multiplex PCR; TCRdb's copy has only in-frame clones and leaves some out. The sample records over 60,000 clones, roughly 96% being singletons. Sample: PBMCs. The chain uses TRBV6-1 and TRBJ1-2; possible D gene TRBD1, 5 bases. This receptor was obtained from a man younger than 35 in good health and CMV-seronegative. The CDR3 here is CASIVGHLNYGYTF. CDR3 nucleotide sequence: TGTGCCAGCATTGTAGGACATCTTAACTATGGCTACACCTTC.